This record covers a single TCR beta chain. The count of this clone is one. Its specific antigen is unknown. Base quality data are lacking; no much larger clone is found one base away. The trial excluded patients who had a history of autoimmune disease or were on systemic immunosuppression. Peripheral blood for TCR sequencing was collected from all dose cohorts at baseline, on cycle 4 day 1, and on cycle 7 day 1. The samples were taken from a phase I, first-in-human, multicenter, open-label dose-escalation trial of ivuxolimab. Adults with locally advanced or metastatic melanoma, renal cell, hepatocellular, or head and neck squamous cell carcinoma were enrolled in the trial. Before TCR sequencing, CD4+ T cells and CD8+ T cells were sorted from peripheral blood as separate populations. The data derive from a study of OX40 agonist ivuxolimab in advanced cancers. As for the study more broadly: Ivuxolimab, which targeted the costimulatory receptor OX40 (CD134), was an agonistic, fully human IgG2 monoclonal antibody. Intravenous ivuxolimab was administered to patients every 2 weeks at six dose levels: 0.01, 0.1, 0.3, 1.5, 3 and 10 mg/kg. The monotherapy dose-escalation portion (N ≈ 52 patients) of the phase I ivuxolimab trial is reported in the paper. The point of sequencing TCRbeta in the periphery was to test whether ivuxolimab changed TCR sequence diversity and drove clonal T-cell expansion. Patients were allowed to have had prior anti-PD-1, anti-PD-L1 or anti-CTLA-4 therapy, and 30% to 50% of the dose-escalation patients had previously received checkpoint inhibitors. Of the roughly 50 dose-escalation patients, hepatocellular carcinoma was present in roughly 19, melanoma in roughly 15, renal cell carcinoma in 9 and head and neck cancer in 9. Partial responses were achieved by three dose-escalation patients, of whom one had hepatocellular carcinoma and two had cutaneous melanoma. A male proportion of 82.7% and a mean age of approximately 62 years, ranging from roughly 23 to 80, were recorded for the dose-escalation cohort.

For sequencing of the TCRbeta CDR3 region, genomic DNA was extracted from the sorted cells. TCRbeta CDR3 regions were sequenced using the immunoSEQ Assay. TCRdb's version of the immuneACCESS table is confined to in-frame rearrangements and falls short of the full clone set. An unresolved V gene accounts for under half of the shortfall where checked; the remainder is of unknown origin. For this sample there are about 82,000 clones; around 90% appear just once. The top ten hold 0.76% of the sample. V loses 6 bases, J loses 2 bases, and the germline ends lie 13 bases apart. Measured from the cysteine to the phenylalanine, the CDR3 is 15 residues long. The read is trimmed to its CDR3 DNA, 45 bases read in frame from base 1. CDR1 and CDR2 were assigned from the germline V gene as SGHAT and FQNNGV. The paper as a whole reports these results and caveats: The antigen specificity of the peripheral T cells that underwent clonal expansion was not determined. Clonal expansion of both CD4+ and CD8+ blood T cells was observed from baseline to week 6 at doses 0.1 to 3.0 mg/kg. Low levels of normalized T-cell clonal expansion were also seen in some patients who did not respond. After ivuxolimab, expanded clones were on average more numerous among CD8+ T cells than among CD4+ T cells. In partial responders in the 0.1-3.0 mg/kg groups, normalized peripheral clonal expansion was found to be among the lowest, especially among CD8+ T cells.

The source was CD4+ or CD8+ T cells sorted from blood, collected in a trial of the OX40 agonist ivuxolimab. The rearrangement joined TRBV11-2 to TRBJ2-2; the D segment could be TRBD2, given 5 matching bases. This receptor was obtained from an adult with an advanced solid tumor such as melanoma, head and neck, liver or kidney cancer. The CDR3 region: CASRLSDTNTGELFF. The DNA reads as follows: TGTGCCAGCAGACTTAGCGACACCAACACCGGGGAGCTGTTTTTT.